One and the same sample provided the 21 T cell receptor beta chains below, sequenced in a study of siplizumab effects on memory and regulatory T cells. Clones were sequenced by immunoSEQ multiplex PCR, and TCRdb holds only the in-frame ones, with some missing. The data contain around 100,000 clones, about 91% of them seen just once; the ten biggest clones take up around 0.68%. Sequenced sample: Tregs sorted from blood. These receptors were taken from a human donor in good health.

The chain combines TRBV30 with TRBJ2-1, with TRBD1 matching over 10 bases. The CDR3 is 16 residues long. V lost 3 bases to trimming and J lost 8 bases; unmatched junction nucleotides: 13. In germline, CDR1 is GTSNPN, CDR2 SVGIG (reference sequence). The CDR3 is CAWSTSGTGALDEQFF. The DNA of the CDR3 is TGTGCCTGGAGCACATCCGGGACAGGGGCTTTAGATGAGCAGTTCTTC.

The chain recombines TRBV29-1 with TRBJ1-2; TRBD1 might be the D (5 bases). Germline V lookup: CDR1 SQVTM, CDR2 ANQGSEA. The CDR3 spans 12 residues. V lost 6 bases to trimming and J lost 1 base, with 9 bases between them. CDR3 region: CSVEQVNYGYTF. The CDR3 DNA sequence: TGCAGCGTGGAACAGGTTAACTATGGCTACACCTTC. Filled out from reference TRBV29-1 and TRBJ1-2, the complete variable domain reads SAVISQKPSRDICQRGTSLTIQCQVDSQVTMMFWYRQQPGQSLTLIATANQGSEATYESGFVIDKFPISRPNLTFSTLTVSNMSPEDSSIYLCSVEQVNYGYTFGSGTRLTVV.

This chain connects TRBV19 to TRBJ1-2; TRBD1 is a possible D gene (5 bases). Germline V gene lookup returns CDR1 LNHDA and CDR2 SQIVND (reference sequence). This CDR3 is built from 14 residues. Trimming took 4 bases from V and 2 from J, leaving 11 bases between them. CDR3 in DNA: TGTGCCAGTAGTAGAGAACAGGCGAACTATGGCTACACCTTC. Amino acids: CASSREQANYGYTF.

The chain couples TRBV27 to TRBJ1-6; no firm D call. Germline V gives CDR1 MNHEY, CDR2 SMNVEV (reference sequence). The CDR3 has 16 residues. V lost 6 bases to trimming and J lost 3 bases, with 15 bases between them. CDR3 sequence reads: CASSPSGSIYNSPLHF. In DNA, the CDR3 is TGTGCCAGCAGCCCATCCGGGTCCATCTATAATTCACCCCTCCACTTT.

This clone came up once. The chain has TRBV5-1 and TRBJ2-5; TRBD1 is a possible D gene (6 bases). The CDR3 length is 10 residues. V was trimmed by 5 bases and J by 12 bases, leaving 11 bases between them. Germline values: CDR1 SGHRS, CDR2 YFSETQ. The CDR3 loop is CASSNRQEYF. In nucleotides, the CDR3 is TGCGCCAGCAGTAATCGACAGGAGTACTTC.

This chain joins TRBV30 and TRBJ1-3; a possible D gene is TRBD1 (5 bases). The CDR3 covers 15 residues. V was trimmed by 2 bases and J by 4 bases, leaving 15 bases between them. CDR1 and CDR2 from the germline V gene are GTSNPN and SVGIG (reference sequence). The CDR3 protein is CAWSPLGERGNTIYF. In nucleotides, the CDR3 is TGTGCCTGGAGTCCACTGGGGGAAAGGGGAAACACCATATATTTT.

This clone has just one count. The chain employs TRBV9 and TRBJ2-7, with D tentatively TRBD2 (6 bases). Germline V lookup: CDR1 SGDLS, CDR2 YYNGEE. V was clipped by 1 base and J by 4 bases, with 12 bases between them. The CDR3 extends over 14 amino acids. This CDR3 is CASSVRGSGYEQYF. For the CDR3, the DNA is TGTGCCAGCAGCGTACGGGGGAGCGGGTACGAGCAGTACTTC. Variable domain in full (rest from reference TRBV9 and TRBJ2-7): DSGVTQTPKHLITATGQRVTLRCSPRSGDLSVYWYQQSLDQGLQFLIQYYNGEERAKGNILERFSAQQFPDLHSELNLSSLELGDSALYFCASSVRGSGYEQYFGPGTRLTVT.

The rearrangement joins TRBV9 to TRBJ2-5; no definite D call. Germline lookup yields CDR1 SGDLS and CDR2 YYNGEE. The CDR3 extends over 15 amino acids. Deletions cut 0 bases from V and 2 bases from J, with 11 bases between. DNA of the CDR3: TGTGCCAGCAGCGTAGCCGGCAGGATACAAGAGACCCAGTACTTC. It is translated as CASSVAGRIQETQYF.

This chain connects TRBV19 to TRBJ2-1; 10 bases match TRBD1. The V segment lost 2 bases and the J segment 4 bases; nucleotides outside the gene matches: 2. The CDR3 is made up of 15 amino acids. Germline CDR1 and CDR2: LNHDA and SQIVND (reference sequence). CDR3 coding DNA: TGTGCCAGTAGTATATGGGACAGGGGTTACAATGAGCAGTTCTTC. Its translation is CASSIWDRGYNEQFF.

The rearrangement joins TRBV7-4 to TRBJ1-3; D might be TRBD1 (6 bases). Trimming stripped 3 bases from V and 0 bases from J, with 15 bases between. CDR1 and CDR2 (germline): SGHVT, SQSDAQ. This CDR3 spans 17 amino acids. The CDR3 nucleotides read TGTGCCAGCAGCTTGCCGGGACACTCGAGCTCTGGAAACACCATATATTTT. It encodes CASSLPGHSSSGNTIYF. Complete variable domain (other parts from reference TRBV7-4 and TRBJ1-3): GAGVSQSPRYKVAKRGRDVALRCDSISGHVTLYWYRQTLGQGSEVLTYSQSDAQRDKSGRPSGRFSAERPERSVSTLKIQRTEQGDSAVYLCASSLPGHSSSGNTIYFGEGSWLTVV.

V and J are TRBV5-6 and TRBJ1-3; D gene ambiguous. Germline-derived CDR1 and CDR2 are SGHDT and YYEEEE. V lost 2 bases, J lost 4 bases, and 10 bases lay in between. The length of the CDR3 is 14 residues. CDR3 sequence reads: CASSFQGGGNTIYF. CDR3 DNA: TGTGCCAGCAGCTTCCAAGGTGGCGGAAACACCATATATTTT.

The gene calls are TRBV9 and TRBJ2-7, with 9 bases aligning to TRBD2. CDR3 size: 14 residues. The J segment lost 5 bases and the V segment lost 3 bases, leaving 6 bases of the junction unmatched. Germline lookup yields CDR1 SGDLS and CDR2 YYNGEE. CDR3 nucleotide sequence: TGTGCCAGCAGCGAATCGGGACTAGCAGACGAGCAGTACTTC. Translation gives CASSESGLADEQYF.

The rearrangement links TRBV5-1 to TRBJ2-1, with TRBD1 matching 11 bases. The CDR3 runs to 15 residues. CDR1 is SGHRS and CDR2 is YFSETQ in the germline V gene. V shed 4 bases and J 5 bases; nucleotides not matched to a gene: 5. CDR3 residues: CASSLGTGGNNEQFF. The CDR3 nucleotides are TGCGCCAGCAGCCTTGGGACAGGGGGTAACAATGAGCAGTTCTTC. Complete variable domain (other parts from reference TRBV5-1 and TRBJ2-1): KAGVTQTPRYLIKTRGQQVTLSCSPISGHRSVSWYQQTPGQGLQFLFEYFSETQRNKGNFPGRFSGRQFSNSRSEMNVSTLELGDSALYLCASSLGTGGNNEQFFGPGTRLTVL.

J is TRBJ2-2 and V is TRBV5-8, with 7 positions matching TRBD1. V lost 4 bases and J lost 1; bases outside the gene matches: 4. The CDR3 consists of 15 residues. In germline, CDR1 is SGHTS, CDR2 YDEGEE. The DNA for the CDR3 is TGTGCCAGCAGCACGGGACAGATGAACACCGGGGAGCTGTTTTTT. Protein sequence: CASSTGQMNTGELFF.

The rearrangement links TRBV6-4 to TRBJ2-1; 8 bases align to TRBD1. This CDR3 is 14 amino acids long. Germline CDR1 is MRHNA and CDR2 is SNTAGT. J was trimmed by 6 bases and V by 4 bases; bases with no gene match: 5. The DNA for the CDR3 is TGTGCCAGCAGTGCCGGGACAGGTTTCAATGAGCAGTTCTTC. Translating it yields CASSAGTGFNEQFF.

V usage is TRBV5-1 and J usage is TRBJ1-1; the D gene is possibly TRBD1 (6 bases). Trimming removed 3 bases from V and 1 base from J, with 10 bases in between. CDR1 SGHRS and CDR2 YFSETQ come from the germline V gene. This CDR3 contains 14 residues. CDR3 region: CASSSQTGNTEAFF. In nucleotides, the CDR3 is TGCGCCAGCAGCTCACAGACAGGGAACACTGAAGCTTTCTTT.

The J gene is TRBJ2-3, the V gene TRBV7-9; 14 bases align to TRBD2. This CDR3 has 15 amino acids. Germline V gives CDR1 SEHNR, CDR2 FQNEAQ (reference sequence). Trimming cost V 5 bases and J 4 bases; bases outside gene matches: 2. The CDR3 loop reads CASSRTSGRPDTQYF. CDR3 nucleotide sequence: TGTGCCAGCAGCCGGACTAGCGGGAGGCCAGATACGCAGTATTTT. Variable domain in full (rest from reference TRBV7-9 and TRBJ2-3): DTGVSQNPRHKITKRGQNVTFRCDPISEHNRLYWYRQTLGQGPEFLTYFQNEAQLEKSRLLSDRFSAERPKGSFSTLEIQRTEQGDSAMYLCASSRTSGRPDTQYFGPGTRLTVL.

The V call is TRBV2, the J call TRBJ2-2; D assignment may be TRBD1 or TRBD2 (5 bases each). Germline-derived CDR1 and CDR2 are SNHLY and FYNNEI. V lost 8 bases and J lost 2, with 12 bases in between. The CDR3 consists of 14 residues. In DNA form, the CDR3 reads TGTGCCAGCTTCGGGACCGAAAACACCGGGGAGCTGTTTTTT. It encodes CASFGTENTGELFF.

This clone showed up just once. The genes are TRBV19 and TRBJ1-2; D gene unclear. V was clipped by 3 bases and J by 7 bases, with 9 bases between them. The CDR3 loop spans 12 amino acids. Germline CDR1 reads LNHDA; CDR2 reads SQIVND (reference sequence). CDR3 sequence: CASSIGGFGYTF. Here the CDR3 DNA reads TGTGCCAGTAGTATCGGCGGGTTTGGCTACACCTTC.

CDR3 region: CASSRAAGGPVYEQYF. The CDR3 coding sequence is TGTGCCAGCAGCCGGGCGGCGGGAGGGCCGGTTTACGAGCAGTACTTC. The rearrangement links TRBV7-9 to TRBJ2-7, with 9 bases identical to TRBD2. Germline CDR1 is SEHNR and CDR2 is FQNEAQ (reference sequence). CDR3 size: 16 residues. Germline trimming cut 5 bases from V and 4 bases from J; bases unmatched to any gene: 12.

The chain combines TRBV2 with TRBJ2-7; no firm D call. Germline V gene lookup returns CDR1 SNHLY and CDR2 FYNNEI. The CDR3 loop spans 11 amino acids. The ends were cut back, 5 bases at V and 4 bases at J, with 6 bases in the middle. The CDR3 sequence is CASSPRYEQYF. The CDR3 DNA follows: TGTGCCAGCAGTCCACGGTACGAGCAGTACTTC.